The rows below give T cell receptor beta chains drawn from one sample of a study of blood T cell repertoires in COVID-19. Measured with immunoSEQ multiplex PCR; TCRdb has only the in-frame clones, and not every one. The repertoire consists of approximately 200,000 clones, with about 86% occurring once and the leading ten covering roughly 6.2%. Sequencing was performed on peripheral blood. These receptors were obtained from a man between 60 and 75 years old who had recovered from COVID-19. Each CDR3 is given with its conserved first and last residue. Fields, in order: D gene, V gene, J gene, CDR3 DNA, CDR3 protein. The D gene is left open where the match is weak.

d_call: -
v_call: TRBV30
j_call: TRBJ2-1
cdr3_nt: TGTGCCTGGAGAAACCCTTGGGGAGGCAATGAGCAGTTCTTC
cdr3_aa: CAWRNPWGGNEQFF

d_call: TRBD1
v_call: TRBV23-1
j_call: TRBJ1-3
cdr3_nt: TGCGCCAGCCCCCGGGACAGGGGACTTGGAAACACCATATATTTT
cdr3_aa: CASPRDRGLGNTIYF

d_call: -
v_call: TRBV6-5
j_call: TRBJ2-7
cdr3_nt: TGTGCCAGCAGCCCCCAGGGGACCTCCTACGAGCAGTACTTC
cdr3_aa: CASSPQGTSYEQYF

d_call: -
v_call: TRBV18
j_call: TRBJ2-7
cdr3_nt: TGTGCCAGCTCACCGCTACAGGCCCACTCCTACGAGCAGTACTTC
cdr3_aa: CASSPLQAHSYEQYF

d_call: -
v_call: TRBV6-5
j_call: TRBJ1-1
cdr3_nt: TGTGCCAGCAGGCGACCCCGGGGGAACACTGAAGCTTTCTTT
cdr3_aa: CASRRPRGNTEAFF

d_call: -
v_call: TRBV27
j_call: TRBJ2-2
cdr3_nt: TGTGCCAGCAGTCCCCCACAGGCTTATGGCGGGGAGCTGTTTTTT
cdr3_aa: CASSPPQAYGGELFF

d_call: -
v_call: TRBV19
j_call: TRBJ1-1
cdr3_nt: TGTGCCAGTACCCCCACCCCGCAGGGCACCCGGGCCACTGAAGCTTTCTTT
cdr3_aa: CASTPTPQGTRATEAFF

d_call: -
v_call: TRBV7-9
j_call: TRBJ2-5
cdr3_nt: TGTGCCAGCAGCTTAGTGGCAGGGGCCGAGACCCAGTACTTC
cdr3_aa: CASSLVAGAETQYF

d_call: TRBD2
v_call: TRBV6-6
j_call: TRBJ2-1
cdr3_nt: TGTGCCAGCAGGCGGACTAGCGACCATGAGCAGTTCTTC
cdr3_aa: CASRRTSDHEQFF

d_call: TRBD1
v_call: TRBV4-2
j_call: TRBJ1-3
cdr3_nt: TGTGCCAGCAGCCAAGTGAATCAGGGGGCATCTGGAAACACCATATATTTT
cdr3_aa: CASSQVNQGASGNTIYF

d_call: TRBD2
v_call: TRBV7-3
j_call: TRBJ2-7
cdr3_nt: TGTGCCAGCAGCTTAACGGGACTAGCGGGCGGCCTTATCTACGAGCAGTACTTC
cdr3_aa: CASSLTGLAGGLIYEQYF